The present entry profiles one TCR beta chain with its context. The target of this receptor is not known. No much larger clone exists at a distance of one base, and base qualities are not known. Sequencing was carried out with an Illumina HiSeq 1500. TCRdb reworked the public reads: Q25 trimming with fastp, MiXCR clone assembly, productive beta chains retained. CDR3 protein duplicates are merged, each entry listing the most common genes and DNA. This sample gives roughly 500,000 distinct CDR3 sequences in total; roughly 43% of them show up just once. The ten largest clones add up to 40% to 50% of the sample. CDR1 is given as MNHNS and CDR2 as SASEGT, both from the germline V gene. The V end gives up 6 bases and the J end 4 bases, leaving 4 bases in the junction not matched to a gene. Its CDR3 holds 13 amino acids, cysteine through phenylalanine. Only the CDR3 portion is preserved as DNA: 39 bases, with reading frame beginning at the first base.

The treatment or condition label of this sample denotes: in vitro stimulation with specific CMV peptide epitopes to enrich CMV-specific T cells. These data belong to a study of T cell repertoires in cytomegalovirus infection (dated by TCRdb to the late 2010s). Study-level background: Peptide stimulations targeted recently identified HLA-C-restricted CMV epitopes, whose presentation resists viral immunomodulation, together with well-studied HLA-B-restricted epitopes. Donor HLA type was relevant to the analysis, as public TCR beta signatures indicated carriage of CMV infection together with the matching HLA type.

Beyond this particular receptor, the publication reports: In both this cohort and an independent roughly 330-donor cohort, the cumulative frequency of public TCR beta family members distinguished carriers of CMV infection plus the relevant HLA type. The ex vivo response was dominated by HLA-C-restricted CMV-specific TCR beta clonotypes, and the single most frequent clonotype in two of eight donors was supplied by these HLA-C-restricted clonotypes.

Recombination joined TRBV6-1 with TRBJ1-2, and 8 bases in between align with TRBD1. The TCR sequence derives from a human donor in good health (CMV status not recorded). Some clones in this sample may be carry-over from other donors' samples. The sample in question was cultured PBMCs, obtained from culture after CMV antigen stimulation. Here is the DNA: TGTGCCAGCAGGGGACAGGTCCTCTATGGCTACACCTTC. This codes for CASRGQVLYGYTF.